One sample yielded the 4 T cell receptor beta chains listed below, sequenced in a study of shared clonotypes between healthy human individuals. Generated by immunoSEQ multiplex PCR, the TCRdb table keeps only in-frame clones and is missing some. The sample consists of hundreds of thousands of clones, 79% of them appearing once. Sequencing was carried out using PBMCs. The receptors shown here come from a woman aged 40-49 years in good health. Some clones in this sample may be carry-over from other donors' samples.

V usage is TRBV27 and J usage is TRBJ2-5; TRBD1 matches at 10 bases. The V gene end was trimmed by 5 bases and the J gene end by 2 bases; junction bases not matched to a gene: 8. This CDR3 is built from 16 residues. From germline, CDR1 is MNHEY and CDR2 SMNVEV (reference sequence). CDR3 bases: TGTGCCAGCAGTGCCCCCATGGACAGGGGGCAAGAGACCCAGTACTTC. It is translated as CASSAPMDRGQETQYF.

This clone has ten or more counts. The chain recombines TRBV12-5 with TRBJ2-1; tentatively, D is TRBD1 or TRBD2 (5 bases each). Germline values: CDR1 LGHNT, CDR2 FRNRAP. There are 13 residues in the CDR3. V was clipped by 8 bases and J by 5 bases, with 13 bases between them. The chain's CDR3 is CASSKGRDNEQFF. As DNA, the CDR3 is TGTGCTAGTTCAAAGGGGCGGGACAATGAGCAGTTCTTC.

CDR3 bases: TGTGCCAGCAGCAAACGGGCTAGCGGAAACTTCTCCTACAATGAGCAGTTCTTC. Its translation: CASSKRASGNFSYNEQFF. V and J are TRBV21-1 and TRBJ2-1; the table's D call of TRBD2 was not tested on the DNA. TRBV21-1 is tagged as a pseudogene. The CDR3 runs 18 residues.

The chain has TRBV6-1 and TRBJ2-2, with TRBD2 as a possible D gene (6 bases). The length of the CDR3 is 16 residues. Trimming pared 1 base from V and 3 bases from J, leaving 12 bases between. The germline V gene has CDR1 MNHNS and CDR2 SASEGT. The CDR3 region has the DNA TGTGCCAGCAGTGAAGTGGGCGGGGCCGACACCGGGGAGCTGTTTTTT. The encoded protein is CASSEVGGADTGELFF.